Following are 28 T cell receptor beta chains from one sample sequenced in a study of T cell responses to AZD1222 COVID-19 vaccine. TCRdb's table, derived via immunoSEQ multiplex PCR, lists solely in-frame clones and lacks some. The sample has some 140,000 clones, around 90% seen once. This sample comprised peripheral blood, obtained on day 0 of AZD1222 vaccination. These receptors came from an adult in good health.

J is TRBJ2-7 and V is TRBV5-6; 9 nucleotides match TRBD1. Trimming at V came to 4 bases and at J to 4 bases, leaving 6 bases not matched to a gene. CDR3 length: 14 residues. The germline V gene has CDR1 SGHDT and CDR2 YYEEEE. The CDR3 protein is CASSPGQGIYEQYF. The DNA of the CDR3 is TGTGCCAGCAGCCCGGGACAGGGAATTTACGAGCAGTACTTC.

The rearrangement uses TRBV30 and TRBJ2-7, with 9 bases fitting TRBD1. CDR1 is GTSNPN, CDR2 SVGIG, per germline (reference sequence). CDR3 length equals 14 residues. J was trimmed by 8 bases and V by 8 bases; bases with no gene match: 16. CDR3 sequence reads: CAGDMGQGSKQQYF. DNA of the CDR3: TGTGCCGGAGACATGGGACAGGGCTCGAAGCAGCAGTACTTC.

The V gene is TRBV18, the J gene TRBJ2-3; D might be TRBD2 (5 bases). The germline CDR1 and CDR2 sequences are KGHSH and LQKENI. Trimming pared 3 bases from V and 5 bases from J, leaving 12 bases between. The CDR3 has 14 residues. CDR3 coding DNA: TGTGCCAGCTCACCGGGGAGCGTAGGAGATACGCAGTATTTT. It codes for CASSPGSVGDTQYF.

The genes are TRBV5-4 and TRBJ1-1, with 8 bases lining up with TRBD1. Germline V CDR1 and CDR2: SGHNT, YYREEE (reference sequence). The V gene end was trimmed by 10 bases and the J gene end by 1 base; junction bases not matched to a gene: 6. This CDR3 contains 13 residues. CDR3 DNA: TGTGCCGCTAAAGACAGGGGGAACACTGAAGCTTTCTTT. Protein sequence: CAAKDRGNTEAFF.

In nucleotides, the CDR3 is TGTGCCAGCAGACTCGGGGGTAGGGCTGAAGCTTTCTTT. Translated, it gives CASRLGGRAEAFF. The rearrangement uses TRBV6-5 and TRBJ1-1; weak D call: TRBD1 (5 bases). V was shortened by 6 bases and J by 6 bases, with 14 bases between the two germline ends. The length of the CDR3 is 13 residues. The V gene's germline CDR1 is MNHEY and CDR2 SVGAGI.

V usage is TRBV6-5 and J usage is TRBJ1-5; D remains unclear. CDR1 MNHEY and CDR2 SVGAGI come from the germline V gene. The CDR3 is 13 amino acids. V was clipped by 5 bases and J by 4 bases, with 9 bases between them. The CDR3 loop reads CASSPNENQPQHF. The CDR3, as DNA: TGTGCCAGCAGTCCGAATGAGAATCAGCCCCAGCATTTT.

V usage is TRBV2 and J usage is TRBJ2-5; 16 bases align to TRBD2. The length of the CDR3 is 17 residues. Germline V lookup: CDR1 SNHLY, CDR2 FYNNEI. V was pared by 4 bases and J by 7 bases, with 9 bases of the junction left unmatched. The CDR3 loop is CASSGGLAGGQVVTQYF. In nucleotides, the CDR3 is TGTGCCAGCAGTGGGGGACTAGCGGGAGGGCAGGTCGTGACCCAGTACTTC.

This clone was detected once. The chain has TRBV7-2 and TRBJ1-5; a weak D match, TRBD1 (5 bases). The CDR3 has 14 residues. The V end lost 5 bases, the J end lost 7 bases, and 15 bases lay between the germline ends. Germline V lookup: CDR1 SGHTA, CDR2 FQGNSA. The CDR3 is CASSVQGVLQPQHF. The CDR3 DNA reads TGTGCCAGCAGCGTCCAGGGTGTGCTCCAGCCCCAGCATTTT.

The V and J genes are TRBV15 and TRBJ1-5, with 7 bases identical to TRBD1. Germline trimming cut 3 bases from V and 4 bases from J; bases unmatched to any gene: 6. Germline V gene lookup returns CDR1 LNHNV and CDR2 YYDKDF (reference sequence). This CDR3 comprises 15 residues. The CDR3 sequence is CATSSPGQPNQPQHF. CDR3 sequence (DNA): TGTGCCACCAGCAGCCCGGGACAGCCAAATCAGCCCCAGCATTTT. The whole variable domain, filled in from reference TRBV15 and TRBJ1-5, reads DAMVIQNPRYQVTQFGKPVTLSCSQTLNHNVMYWYQQKSSQAPKLLFHYYDKDFNNEADTPDNFQSRRPNTSFCFLDIRSPGLGDTAMYLCATSSPGQPNQPQHFGDGTRLSIL.

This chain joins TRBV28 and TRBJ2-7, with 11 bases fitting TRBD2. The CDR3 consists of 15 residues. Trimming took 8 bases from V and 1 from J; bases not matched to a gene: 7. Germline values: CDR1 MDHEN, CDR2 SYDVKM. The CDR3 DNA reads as TGTGCCAGCCGAATTCTAGCGGGAGGATCCTACGAGCAGTACTTC. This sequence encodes CASRILAGGSYEQYF.

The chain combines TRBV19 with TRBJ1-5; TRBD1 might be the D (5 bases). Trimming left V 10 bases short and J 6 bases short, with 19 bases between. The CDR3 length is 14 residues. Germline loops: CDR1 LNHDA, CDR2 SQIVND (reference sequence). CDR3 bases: TGTGCCACCTCAAGGGAGGGGTCTAGTCAGCCCCAGCATTTT. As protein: CATSREGSSQPQHF.

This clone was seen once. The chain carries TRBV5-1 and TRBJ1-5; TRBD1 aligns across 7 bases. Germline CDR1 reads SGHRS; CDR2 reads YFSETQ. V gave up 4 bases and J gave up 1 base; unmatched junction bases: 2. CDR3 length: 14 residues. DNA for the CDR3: TGCGCCAGCAGCACAGGGGAAAGCAATCAGCCCCAGCATTTT. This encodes CASSTGESNQPQHF.

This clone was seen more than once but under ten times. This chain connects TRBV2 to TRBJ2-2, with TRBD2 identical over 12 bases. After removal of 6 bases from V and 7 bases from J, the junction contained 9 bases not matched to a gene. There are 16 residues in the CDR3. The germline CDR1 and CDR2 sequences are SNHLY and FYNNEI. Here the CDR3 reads CASRAGLAGVVGELFF. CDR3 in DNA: TGTGCCAGCAGGGCGGGACTAGCGGGCGTTGTCGGGGAGCTGTTTTTT.

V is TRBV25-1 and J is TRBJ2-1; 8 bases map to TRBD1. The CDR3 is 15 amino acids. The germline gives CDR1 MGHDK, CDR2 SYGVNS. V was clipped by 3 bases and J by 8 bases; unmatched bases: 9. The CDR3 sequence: CASSEFTAGGHEQFF. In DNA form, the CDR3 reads TGTGCCAGCAGTGAGTTTACCGCAGGGGGCCATGAGCAGTTCTTC.

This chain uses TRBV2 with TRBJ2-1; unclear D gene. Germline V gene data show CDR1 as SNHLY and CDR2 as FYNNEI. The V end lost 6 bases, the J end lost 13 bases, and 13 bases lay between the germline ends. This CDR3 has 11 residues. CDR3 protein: CASSFQIAQFF. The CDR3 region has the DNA TGTGCCAGCAGCTTTCAAATCGCCCAGTTCTTC.

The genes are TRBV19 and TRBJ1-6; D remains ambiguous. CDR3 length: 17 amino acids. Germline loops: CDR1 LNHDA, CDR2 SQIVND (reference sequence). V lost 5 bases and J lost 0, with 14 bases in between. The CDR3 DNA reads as TGTGCCAGTAGTCCTTCAAGACGGGGCTCCTATAATTCACCCCTCCACTTT. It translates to CASSPSRRGSYNSPLHF.

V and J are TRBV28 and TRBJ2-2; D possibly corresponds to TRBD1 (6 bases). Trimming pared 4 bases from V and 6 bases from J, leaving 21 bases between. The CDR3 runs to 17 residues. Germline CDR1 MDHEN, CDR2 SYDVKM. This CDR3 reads CASSSWEQGFSPGELFF. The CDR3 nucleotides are TGTGCCAGCAGTTCATGGGAACAGGGTTTTAGCCCCGGGGAGCTGTTTTTT.

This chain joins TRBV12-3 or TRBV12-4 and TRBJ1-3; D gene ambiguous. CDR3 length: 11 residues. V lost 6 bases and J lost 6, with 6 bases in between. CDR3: CASRDINTIYF. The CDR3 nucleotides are TGTGCCAGCAGAGATATAAACACCATATATTTT.

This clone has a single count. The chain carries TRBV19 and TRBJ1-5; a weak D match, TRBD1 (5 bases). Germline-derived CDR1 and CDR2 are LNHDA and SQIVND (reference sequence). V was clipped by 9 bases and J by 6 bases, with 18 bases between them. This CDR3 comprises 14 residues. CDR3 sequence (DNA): TGTGCCAGCGGCCCCGGGGGTACTGCTCAGCCCCAGCATTTT. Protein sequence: CASGPGGTAQPQHF.

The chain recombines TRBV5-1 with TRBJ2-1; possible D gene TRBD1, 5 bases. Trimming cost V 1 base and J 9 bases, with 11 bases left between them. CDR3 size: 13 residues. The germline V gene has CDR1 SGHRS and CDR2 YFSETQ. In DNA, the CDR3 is TGCGCCAGCAGCTTGATCCAGGGTGGTGAGCAGTTCTTC. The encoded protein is CASSLIQGGEQFF.

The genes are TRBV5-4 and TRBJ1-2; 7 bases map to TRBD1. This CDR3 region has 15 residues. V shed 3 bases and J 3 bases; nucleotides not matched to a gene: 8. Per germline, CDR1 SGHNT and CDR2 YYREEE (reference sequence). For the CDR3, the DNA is TGTGCCAGCAGCTCTGACGGGACAGCTTACTATGGCTACACCTTC. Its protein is CASSSDGTAYYGYTF.

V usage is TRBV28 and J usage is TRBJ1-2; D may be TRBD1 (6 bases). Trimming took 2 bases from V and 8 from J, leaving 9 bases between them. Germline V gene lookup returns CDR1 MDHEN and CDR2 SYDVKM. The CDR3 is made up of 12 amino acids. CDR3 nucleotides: TGTGCCAGCAGTTTAGCCAGGGGCGGCTACACCTTC. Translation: CASSLARGGYTF.

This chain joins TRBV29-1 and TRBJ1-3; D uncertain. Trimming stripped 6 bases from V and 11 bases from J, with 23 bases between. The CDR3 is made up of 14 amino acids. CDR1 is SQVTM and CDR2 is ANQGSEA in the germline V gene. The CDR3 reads CSVQHLTMEGPIYF. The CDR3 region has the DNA TGCAGCGTGCAACATCTGACTATGGAGGGCCCCATATATTTT.

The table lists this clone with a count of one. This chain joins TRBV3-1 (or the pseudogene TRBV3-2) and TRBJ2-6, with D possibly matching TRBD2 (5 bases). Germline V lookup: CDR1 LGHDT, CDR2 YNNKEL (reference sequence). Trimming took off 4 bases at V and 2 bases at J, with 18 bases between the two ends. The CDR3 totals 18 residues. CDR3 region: CASSPRQEGPPGANVLTF. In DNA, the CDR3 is TGTGCCAGCAGCCCCCGGCAAGAGGGCCCTCCTGGGGCCAACGTCCTGACTTTC.

The CDR3 nucleotides read TGTGCCAGCAGTGAGGGGACAGGGTCCGATTCACCCCTCCACTTT. Translated: CASSEGTGSDSPLHF. This chain uses TRBV7-3 with TRBJ1-6, with 9 bases aligning to TRBD1. CDR1 is SGHTA and CDR2 is FQGTGA in the germline V gene. V lost 6 bases and J lost 8; bases outside the gene matches: 8. CDR3 length: 15 amino acids. The full variable domain, its missing parts supplied by reference TRBV7-3 and TRBJ1-6, is GAGVSQTPSNKVTEKGKYVELRCDPISGHTALYWYRQSLGQGPEFLIYFQGTGAADDSGLPNDRFFAVRPEGSVSTLKIQRTERGDSAVYLCASSEGTGSDSPLHFGNGTRLTVT.

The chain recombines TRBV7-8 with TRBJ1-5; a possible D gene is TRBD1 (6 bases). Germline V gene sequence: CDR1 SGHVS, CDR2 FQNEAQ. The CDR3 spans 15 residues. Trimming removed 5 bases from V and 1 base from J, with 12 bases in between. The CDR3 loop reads CASSRGTLSNQPQHF. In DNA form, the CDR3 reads TGTGCCAGCAGCCGAGGGACATTAAGCAATCAGCCCCAGCATTTT. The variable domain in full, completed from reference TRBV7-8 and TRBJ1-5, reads GAGVSQSPRYKVAKRGQDVALRCDPISGHVSLFWYQQALGQGPEFLTYFQNEAQLDKSGLPSDRFFAERPEGSVSTLKIQRTQQEDSAVYLCASSRGTLSNQPQHFGDGTRLSIL.

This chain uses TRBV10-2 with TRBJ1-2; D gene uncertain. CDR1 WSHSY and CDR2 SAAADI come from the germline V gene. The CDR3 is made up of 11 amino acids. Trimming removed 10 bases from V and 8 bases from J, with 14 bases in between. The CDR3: CATLDRWGYTF. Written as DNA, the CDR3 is TGCGCCACCTTAGACCGTTGGGGCTACACCTTC.

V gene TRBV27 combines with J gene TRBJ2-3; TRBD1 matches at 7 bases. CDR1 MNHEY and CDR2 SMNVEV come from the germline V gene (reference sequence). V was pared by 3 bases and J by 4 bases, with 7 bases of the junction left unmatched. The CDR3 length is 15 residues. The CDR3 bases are TGTGCCAGCAGTTTGACAGGGTCGGGTCCAGATACGCAGTATTTT. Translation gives CASSLTGSGPDTQYF.